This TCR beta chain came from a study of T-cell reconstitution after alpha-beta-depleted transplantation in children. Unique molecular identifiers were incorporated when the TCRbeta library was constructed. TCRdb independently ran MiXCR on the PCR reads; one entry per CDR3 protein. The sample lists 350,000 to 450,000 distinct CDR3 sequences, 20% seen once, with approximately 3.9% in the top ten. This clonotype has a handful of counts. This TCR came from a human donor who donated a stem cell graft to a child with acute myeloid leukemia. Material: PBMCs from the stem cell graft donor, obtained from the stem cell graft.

The CDR3 sequence is CASSENTGGAQSPLHF. In DNA form, the CDR3 reads TGTGCCAGCAGTGAGAACACAGGGGGCGCCCAATCACCCCTCCACTTT. The chain has TRBV25-1 and TRBJ1-6; 9 bases fit TRBD1. The V and J ends lost 3 bases and 10 bases, in that order; junction bases with no gene match: 10. Germline loops: CDR1 MGHDK, CDR2 SYGVNS. The CDR3 length is 16 residues. The whole variable domain, filled in from reference TRBV25-1 and TRBJ1-6, reads EADIYQTPRYLVIGTGKKITLECSQTMGHDKMYWYQQDPGMELHLIHYSYGVNSTEKGDLSSESTVSRIRTEHFPLTLESARPSHTSQYLCASSENTGGAQSPLHFGNGTRLTVT.